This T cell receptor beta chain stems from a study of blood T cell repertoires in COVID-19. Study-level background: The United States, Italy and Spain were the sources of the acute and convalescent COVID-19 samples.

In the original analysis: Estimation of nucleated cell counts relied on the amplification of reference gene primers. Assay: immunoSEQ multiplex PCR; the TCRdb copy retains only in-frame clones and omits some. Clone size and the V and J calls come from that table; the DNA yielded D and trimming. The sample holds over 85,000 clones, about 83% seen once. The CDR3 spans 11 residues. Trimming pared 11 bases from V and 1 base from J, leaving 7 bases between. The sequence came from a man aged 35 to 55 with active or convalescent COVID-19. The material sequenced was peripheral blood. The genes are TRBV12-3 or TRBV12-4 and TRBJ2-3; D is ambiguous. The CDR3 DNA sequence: TGTGCCGTCCGGGGCACAGATACGCAGTATTTT. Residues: CAVRGTDTQYF.